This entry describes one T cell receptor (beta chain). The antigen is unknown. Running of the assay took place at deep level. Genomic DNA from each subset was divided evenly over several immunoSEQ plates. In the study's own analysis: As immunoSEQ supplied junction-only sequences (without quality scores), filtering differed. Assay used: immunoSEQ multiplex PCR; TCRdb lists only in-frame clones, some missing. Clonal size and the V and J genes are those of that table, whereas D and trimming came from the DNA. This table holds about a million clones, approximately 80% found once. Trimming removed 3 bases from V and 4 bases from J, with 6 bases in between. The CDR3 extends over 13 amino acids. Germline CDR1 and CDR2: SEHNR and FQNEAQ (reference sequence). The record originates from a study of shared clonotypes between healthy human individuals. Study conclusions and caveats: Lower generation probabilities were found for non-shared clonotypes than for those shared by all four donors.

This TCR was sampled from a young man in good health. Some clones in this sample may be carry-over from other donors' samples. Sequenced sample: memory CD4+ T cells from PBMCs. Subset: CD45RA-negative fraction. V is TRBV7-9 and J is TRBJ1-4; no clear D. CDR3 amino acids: CASSFGFNEKLFF. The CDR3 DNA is TGTGCCAGCAGCTTCGGGTTTAATGAAAAACTGTTTTTT.